This T cell receptor (beta chain) was observed in a study of control samples from healthy donors and cancer patients. The V gene end was trimmed by 4 bases and the J gene end by 3 bases; junction bases not matched to a gene: 3. Germline V CDR1 and CDR2: SNHLY, FYNNEI. The CDR3 runs to 14 residues. Here immunoSEQ multiplex PCR was the method, and the copy in TCRdb shows in-frame clones only, minus some. Here the sample spans 100,000 to 150,000 clones, over 80% being singletons. The sequencing sample was made of PBMCs. The V and J genes are TRBV2 and TRBJ1-5; 7 bases are a match to TRBD1. The receptor comes from an elderly man with head and neck cancer. The CDR3 DNA is TGTGCCAGCAGTGCCGACAGGGTCAATCAGCCCCAGCATTTT. This gives the protein CASSADRVNQPQHF.